The present entry profiles one T cell receptor beta chain with its context. The data belong to a study of blood T cell repertoires in COVID-19. Whole-study context: The study drew acute and convalescent COVID-19 samples from the United States, Italy and Spain. From T cells, B-cell-depleted T cells, or PBMCs came the material, which was cDNA or gDNA.

Original processing methods: Reference gene primer amplification gave nucleated cell count estimates. Measured with immunoSEQ multiplex PCR; TCRdb has only the in-frame clones, and not every one. That table supplies the V and J calls and clone size; D and trimming were determined from the DNA. The data hold more than 25,000 clones, with 89% observed a single time. The clonotype originates from a woman in her thirties or forties with active or convalescent COVID-19. The material sequenced was peripheral blood.

The CDR3 nucleotides are TGCAGCGTACGGGACAGCATGAACACTGAAGCTTTCTTT. Translating gives CSVRDSMNTEAFF. This chain uses TRBV29-1 with TRBJ1-1; TRBD1 matches at 7 bases. The CDR3 extends over 13 amino acids. Unmatched junction bases numbered 4, after V lost 6 bases and J lost 0 bases. The germline CDR1 and CDR2 sequences are SQVTM and ANQGSEA.